One sample yielded the 19 T cell receptor beta chains listed below, sequenced in a study of cytotoxic CD8 clonotypes in ibrutinib-treated CLL. The data were produced by immunoSEQ multiplex PCR, yet TCRdb's version contains in-frame clones alone and is incomplete. This table holds some 200,000 clones, roughly three quarters found once. Specimen: PBMCs, collected after 12 months of ibrutinib treatment. These receptors were collected from a human donor with chronic lymphocytic leukemia.

This chain connects TRBV5-1 to TRBJ2-7; D is possibly TRBD1 or TRBD2 (5 bases each). Deletions cut 2 bases from V and 3 bases from J, with 9 bases between. Germline-derived CDR1 and CDR2 are SGHRS and YFSETQ. The CDR3 runs to 13 residues. The DNA for the CDR3 is TGCGCCAGCAGCTTCGGGACCGACTACGAGCAGTACTTC. It yields the protein CASSFGTDYEQYF.

This chain links TRBV7-9 with TRBJ2-7; 12 nucleotides agree with TRBD2. Germline trimming cut 4 bases from V and 2 bases from J; bases unmatched to any gene: 15. The CDR3 covers 19 residues. The germline V gene has CDR1 SEHNR and CDR2 FQNEAQ (reference sequence). CDR3 in amino acids: CASSSRLAGAGYFTYEQYF. The CDR3 DNA is TGTGCCAGCAGCTCCCGACTAGCGGGGGCCGGCTACTTCACCTACGAGCAGTACTTC. The full variable domain, completed using reference TRBV7-9 and TRBJ2-7, is DTGVSQNPRHKITKRGQNVTFRCDPISEHNRLYWYRQTLGQGPEFLTYFQNEAQLEKSRLLSDRFSAERPKGSFSTLEIQRTEQGDSAMYLCASSSRLAGAGYFTYEQYFGPGTRLTVT.

This clone was found once. This sequence joins TRBV18 and TRBJ1-4; 11 bases are shared with TRBD1. After removal of 8 bases from V and 3 bases from J, the junction contained 14 bases not matched to a gene. The CDR3 length is 18 residues. Germline CDR1 and CDR2: KGHSH and LQKENI. CDR3 amino acids: CASAQQYGQGAANEKLFF. The CDR3 region has the DNA TGTGCCAGCGCCCAACAGTACGGACAGGGGGCGGCTAATGAAAAACTGTTTTTT.

This clone was detected once. J is TRBJ2-2 and V is TRBV7-2; D gene ambiguous. The CDR3 runs to 15 residues. The germline gives CDR1 SGHTA, CDR2 FQGNSA. Trimming removed 1 base at V and 5 bases at J, with 11 bases between. The CDR3 nucleotides are TGTGCCAGCAGCTTAGGACCTCCCAGAACCGGGGAGCTGTTTTTT. Translation gives CASSLGPPRTGELFF. Complete variable domain (other parts from reference TRBV7-2 and TRBJ2-2): GAGVSQSPSNKVTEKGKDVELRCDPISGHTALYWYRQSLGQGLEFLIYFQGNSAPDKSGLPSDRFSAERTGGSVSTLTIQRTQQEDSAVYLCASSLGPPRTGELFFGEGSRLTVL.

This clone appeared many times. The gene calls are TRBV30 and TRBJ1-5; D ambiguous. From germline, CDR1 is GTSNPN and CDR2 SVGIG (reference sequence). Trimming left V 2 bases short and J 12 bases short, with 17 bases between. The CDR3 totals 13 residues. CDR3 nucleotide sequence: TGTGCCTGGAGTACCCCTCCGGGCAGATTCCAGCATTTT. Protein product: CAWSTPPGRFQHF.

This clone was observed once. This sequence joins TRBV25-1 and TRBJ1-1, with 7 bases aligning to TRBD1. Looked up from germline, CDR1 is MGHDK and CDR2 is SYGVNS. The CDR3 covers 15 residues. V was clipped by 5 bases and J by 4 bases; unmatched bases: 10. The CDR3 nucleotides are TGTGCCAGCAGTCTCCCCAGGGGGATTGGCACTGAAGCTTTCTTT. As protein: CASSLPRGIGTEAFF.

This clone was counted ten times or more. V is TRBV19 and J is TRBJ2-7; 8 bases are shared with TRBD1. V lost 5 bases to trimming and J lost 1 base; unmatched junction nucleotides: 10. The CDR3 is 16 residues long. The germline V gene has CDR1 LNHDA and CDR2 SQIVND (reference sequence). The CDR3 loop reads CASSDQGTGLSYEQYF. CDR3 DNA: TGTGCCAGTAGTGACCAAGGGACAGGACTTTCCTACGAGCAGTACTTC.

This clone was seen ten or more times. As DNA, the CDR3 is TGTGCCTGGAGCCGACAGGGGGCTGAAGCTTTCTTT. It encodes CAWSRQGAEAFF. The chain recombines TRBV30 with TRBJ1-1; TRBD1 matches 9 bases. After removal of 3 bases from V and 6 bases from J, the junction contained 2 bases not matched to a gene. Per the germline V gene, CDR1 is GTSNPN and CDR2 is SVGIG (reference sequence). The length of the CDR3 is 12 residues.

This rearrangement joins TRBV7-2 to TRBJ1-1; perhaps TRBD1 as D (6 bases). Germline V gene sequence: CDR1 SGHTA, CDR2 FQGNSA. The CDR3 covers 14 residues. Trimming shortened V by 1 base and J by 4 bases, and 10 bases separated the two germline ends. CDR3 residues: CASSLGGGGTEAFF. The CDR3 bases are TGTGCCAGCAGCTTAGGAGGAGGGGGCACTGAAGCTTTCTTT.

This chain links TRBV5-1 with TRBJ2-5; 9 positions agree with TRBD2. The V and J ends lost 3 bases and 6 bases, in that order; junction bases with no gene match: 6. CDR3 length: 14 amino acids. CDR1 is SGHRS, CDR2 YFSETQ, per germline. The DNA for the CDR3 is TGCGCCAGCAGCTCGGGACTAGCTGGGCAGACCCAGTACTTC. Residues: CASSSGLAGQTQYF.

This rearrangement joins TRBV27 to TRBJ1-2; 9 nucleotides line up with TRBD1. CDR1 is MNHEY, CDR2 SMNVEV, per germline (reference sequence). The CDR3 has 14 residues. The junction had 7 bases not matched to a gene; V was cut back by 6 bases and J by 5 bases. The CDR3 sequence: CASRTTGTGYGYTF. Here the CDR3 DNA reads TGTGCCAGCAGGACGACCGGGACAGGGTATGGCTACACCTTC.

CDR3 sequence: CASSGTRQGAYGYTF. For the CDR3, the DNA is TGTGCCAGTAGTGGGACCCGACAGGGGGCGTATGGCTACACCTTC. The chain links TRBV19 to TRBJ1-2; 10 nucleotides agree with TRBD1. Germline V lookup: CDR1 LNHDA, CDR2 SQIVND (reference sequence). The CDR3 runs to 15 residues. V was clipped by 5 bases and J by 5 bases; unmatched bases: 8.

The rearrangement joins TRBV18 to TRBJ1-2; 7 bases align to TRBD1. After removal of 0 bases from V and 8 bases from J, the junction contained 9 bases not matched to a gene. The CDR3 is 15 amino acids. Germline V gives CDR1 KGHSH, CDR2 LQKENI. Here the CDR3 DNA reads TGTGCCAGCTCACCACCCTCGACAGGGTTTCTCGGCTACACCTTC. Translation gives CASSPPSTGFLGYTF.

Comment on this clone: The sample contains more than one DNA sequence encoding this CDR3. J is TRBJ1-1 and V is TRBV6-5, with D perhaps TRBD1 (5 bases). The CDR3 runs to 14 residues. Between the trimmed V and J ends, which lost 6 bases and 2 bases, there was a span of 13 bases. Germline CDR1 reads MNHEY; CDR2 reads SVGAGI. CDR3 bases: TGTGCCAGCAGCCGCGACAGAAGTAACACTGAAGCTTTCTTT. Protein product: CASSRDRSNTEAFF.

The sample holds a few counts of this clone. CDR3 loop: CASNDGGAYGYTF. DNA of the CDR3: TGTGCCAGCAACGACGGGGGGGCCTATGGCTACACCTTC. This rearrangement joins TRBV9 to TRBJ1-2, with D perhaps matching TRBD1 (6 bases). V lost 6 bases to trimming and J lost 4 bases, with 13 bases between them. CDR3 size: 13 residues. Germline CDR1 and CDR2: SGDLS and YYNGEE.

V usage is TRBV28 and J usage is TRBJ2-7; 7 bases align to TRBD2. CDR1 is MDHEN, CDR2 SYDVKM, per germline. CDR3 length: 15 residues. Trimming at V came to 5 bases and at J to 5 bases, leaving 12 bases not matched to a gene. Written as DNA, the CDR3 is TGTGCCAGCAGTGCCCACGCGGCGGGAGAGAACGAGCAGTACTTC. Translating gives CASSAHAAGENEQYF.

This rearrangement joins TRBV7-3 to TRBJ2-2, with D tentatively TRBD1 or TRBD2 (6 bases each). Trimming cost V 4 bases and J 0 bases, with 9 bases left between them. The germline CDR1 and CDR2 sequences are SGHTA and FQGTGA. CDR3 length equals 15 residues. CDR3 region: CASSSGAANTGELFF. The DNA of the CDR3 is TGTGCCAGCAGCTCGGGGGCGGCGAACACCGGGGAGCTGTTTTTT.

This clone came up a few times. The chain joins TRBV19 to TRBJ1-5, with D perhaps matching TRBD1 (6 bases). Looked up from germline, CDR1 is LNHDA and CDR2 is SQIVND (reference sequence). Trimming pared 4 bases from V and 0 bases from J, leaving 10 bases between. This CDR3 region has 15 residues. The CDR3 is CASSSTGYSNQPQHF. DNA for the CDR3: TGTGCCAGTAGTAGTACAGGGTATAGCAATCAGCCCCAGCATTTT.

The rearrangement uses TRBV4-1 and TRBJ2-3, with TRBD1 matching over 8 bases. Losses at the gene ends were 1 base for V and 2 bases for J; bases not matched to a gene: 8. Germline V lookup: CDR1 MGHRA, CDR2 YSYEKL. The CDR3 is made up of 17 amino acids. CDR3: CASSQAQGTGSTDTQYF. Written as DNA, the CDR3 is TGCGCCAGCAGCCAAGCGCAAGGGACAGGTTCCACAGATACGCAGTATTTT.